This T cell receptor (beta chain) was obtained from a study of T cell clonality in common variable immunodeficiency. Whole-study results and caveats: In common variable immunodeficiency, TCR beta chains reportedly carried fewer deletions and N-nucleotide insertions.

This clone came up many times. Antigen unknown. Read coverage stops 3 residues before the CDR3 terminus; the germline J gene supplies the remainder. Assay: immunoSEQ multiplex PCR; the TCRdb copy retains only in-frame clones and omits some. The sample is made up of about 34,000 clones, none counted only once. CVID subjects were neither ill nor on immunomodulatory or immunosuppressive medication at sampling. The CDR3 spans 16 residues. The V gene's germline CDR1 is SGHNT and CDR2 YYREEE (reference sequence). With V trimmed by 4 bases and J by 0 bases, 2 bases remained unmatched. V is TRBV5-4 and J is TRBJ1-4, with 11 positions matching TRBD1. This TCR derives from a human donor with common variable immunodeficiency. Sequenced: peripheral blood mononuclear cells. Incomplete CDR3 DNA: TGTGCCAGCAGCGGGACAGGGGGGACAACTAATGAAAAA. Its translation is CASSGTGGTTNEK. The entire CDR3 protein reads CASSGTGGTTNEKLFF.